Presented here are 28 T cell receptor beta chains from one specimen sequenced in a study of neurological immune-mediated disorders. MiXCR, run by TCRdb on the 5' RACE reads, gives a single entry per CDR3 protein. The sample has 55,000 to 75,000 distinct CDR3 sequences, more than 4.5% seen once. Sequencing input: PBMCs. The receptors shown here come from a human donor with multiple sclerosis. The donor label of this sample is uncertain.

Many counts were recorded for this clonotype. The CDR3 protein is CATSREPGTGAYEQYF. CDR3 DNA sequence: TGTGCCACCAGCAGAGAACCCGGGACAGGGGCCTACGAGCAGTACTTC. This chain connects TRBV15 to TRBJ2-7; 10 bases align to TRBD1. V lost 0 bases to trimming and J lost 2 bases; unmatched junction nucleotides: 4. CDR3 size: 16 residues. Germline V gene sequence: CDR1 LNHNV, CDR2 YYDKDF (reference sequence).

This clonotype has ten or more counts. The chain combines TRBV7-9 with TRBJ2-1; D unresolved. The V gene's germline CDR1 is SEHNR and CDR2 FQNEAQ (reference sequence). The V gene lost 5 bases and the J gene lost 10 bases, with 6 bases spanning the gap. This CDR3 region has 10 residues. CDR3 region: CASSHQEQFF. Written as DNA, the CDR3 is TGTGCCAGCAGCCACCAGGAGCAGTTCTTC. The full variable domain, with the rest looked up from reference TRBV7-9 and TRBJ2-1, is DTGVSQNPRHKITKRGQNVTFRCDPISEHNRLYWYRQTLGQGPEFLTYFQNEAQLEKSRLLSDRFSAERPKGSFSTLEIQRTEQGDSAMYLCASSHQEQFFGPGTRLTVL.

In its sample, this clonotype was seen many times. V gene TRBV11-2 combines with J gene TRBJ2-1; a weak D match, TRBD1 (5 bases). V was shortened by 4 bases and J by 4 bases, with 11 bases between the two germline ends. The CDR3 contains 14 residues. Germline loops: CDR1 SGHAT, CDR2 FQNNGV. The CDR3 DNA is TGTGCCAGCAGCTCCCTCCAGGGTTACAATGAGCAGTTCTTC. This gives the protein CASSSLQGYNEQFF.

At least ten counts were recorded for this clonotype. The chain joins TRBV10-3 to TRBJ1-3, with a weak D call TRBD1 (5 bases). CDR1 is ENHRY and CDR2 is SYGVKD in the germline V gene. The CDR3 totals 14 residues. V was cut by 4 bases and J by 3 bases, with 10 bases left in between. The CDR3 region is CAISVDSGGNTIYF. Here the CDR3 DNA reads TGTGCCATCAGTGTCGACAGCGGTGGAAACACCATATATTTT.

The J gene is TRBJ1-1, the V gene TRBV18; 7 positions match TRBD1. The length of the CDR3 is 15 residues. J was trimmed by 2 bases and V by 3 bases; bases with no gene match: 6. Germline V gives CDR1 KGHSH, CDR2 LQKENI. The DNA of the CDR3 is TGTGCCAGCTCACCTCTTCGGGACAGAAACACTGAAGCTTTCTTT. Protein: CASSPLRDRNTEAFF.

This clonotype appeared many times. This chain uses TRBV20-1 with TRBJ1-2; D may be TRBD1 (5 bases). CDR3 length: 13 amino acids. Germline assignment: CDR1 DFQATT and CDR2 SNEGSKA (reference sequence). Trimming took off 6 bases at V and 0 bases at J, with 11 bases between the two ends. The CDR3 sequence: CSAMDTTNYGYTF. Here the CDR3 DNA reads TGCAGTGCCATGGACACCACTAACTATGGCTACACCTTC.

The V and J genes are TRBV6-6 and TRBJ2-1, with D possibly TRBD1 on 5 matching bases. The CDR3 runs 12 residues. The germline V gene encodes CDR1 MNHNY and CDR2 SVGAGI (reference sequence). V was pared by 6 bases and J by 8 bases, with 11 bases between. CDR3 DNA: TGTGCCAGCAGGGACATAGAACATGAGCAGTTCTTC. It is translated as CASRDIEHEQFF.

This clonotype occurred many times. The V gene is TRBV2, the J gene TRBJ2-7; the D is unclear. With 4 bases removed from V and 0 bases from J, the gap between germline ends came to 7 bases. Germline V gene data show CDR1 as SNHLY and CDR2 as FYNNEI. This CDR3 spans 13 amino acids. CDR3 nucleotides: TGTGCCAGCAGTGTCGTTAGCTCCTACGAGCAGTACTTC. Translation: CASSVVSSYEQYF.

This clonotype was counted ten times or more. V usage is TRBV3-1 and J usage is TRBJ1-1; D possibly corresponds to TRBD1 (5 bases). This CDR3 is 14 amino acids long. V shed 4 bases and J shed 1 base, with 10 bases lying between them. Germline values: CDR1 LGHDT, CDR2 YNNKEL (reference sequence). Written as DNA, the CDR3 is TGTGCCAGCAGCCCGGGGCAGCCGAACACTGAAGCTTTCTTT. It translates to CASSPGQPNTEAFF.

This clonotype was found many times. The genes are TRBV7-9 and TRBJ2-1; D gene uncertain. Germline CDR1 SEHNR, CDR2 FQNEAQ (reference sequence). The CDR3 runs 16 residues. Trimming left V 4 bases short and J 0 bases short, with 13 bases between. The CDR3 loop reads CASSSTKMSSYNEQFF. Written as DNA, the CDR3 is TGTGCCAGCAGCTCGACCAAGATGAGCTCCTACAATGAGCAGTTCTTC.

This clonotype was observed many times. The chain employs TRBV15 and TRBJ2-7; D remains unclear. The CDR3 is 13 amino acids. V dropped 4 bases and J dropped 3 bases, with 10 bases sitting between them. Germline lookup yields CDR1 LNHNV and CDR2 YYDKDF (reference sequence). Here the CDR3 DNA reads TGTGCCACCAGCATGGGGATAAACTACGAGCAGTACTTC. Amino acid sequence: CATSMGINYEQYF.

The table lists this clonotype with many counts. V usage is TRBV5-1 and J usage is TRBJ2-1; D remains ambiguous. In germline, CDR1 is SGHRS, CDR2 YFSETQ. The CDR3 extends over 16 amino acids. V dropped 1 base and J dropped 6 bases, with 17 bases sitting between them. CDR3 sequence: CASSLYSWVRRNEQFF. CDR3 coding DNA: TGCGCCAGCAGCTTGTACTCCTGGGTCCGTCGCAATGAGCAGTTCTTC.

This clonotype appeared many times. V is TRBV11-2 and J is TRBJ2-1; TRBD2 aligns across 11 bases. Per the germline V gene, CDR1 is SGHAT and CDR2 is FQNNGV. The CDR3 is made up of 15 amino acids. J gave up 4 bases and V 5 bases, and 4 bases lay outside the gene matches. CDR3: CASSISGGAYNEQFF. The CDR3 coding sequence is TGTGCCAGCAGCATTAGCGGGGGGGCGTACAATGAGCAGTTCTTC.

The gene calls are TRBV20-1 and TRBJ1-4, with D possibly TRBD1 on 6 matching bases. With 6 bases removed from V and 8 bases from J, the gap between germline ends came to 22 bases. The germline V gene has CDR1 DFQATT and CDR2 SNEGSKA (reference sequence). The CDR3 extends over 15 amino acids. The CDR3 bases are TGCAGTGCGATGGACTGGGACAAGGGGCGGGAAAAACTGTTTTTT. Protein: CSAMDWDKGREKLFF.

The sample holds many counts of this clonotype. V gene TRBV24-1 combines with J gene TRBJ2-3, with D maybe TRBD2 (6 bases). Germline CDR1 reads KGHDR; CDR2 reads SFDVKD. There are 13 residues in the CDR3. V was shortened by 4 bases and J by 5 bases, with 9 bases between the two germline ends. The CDR3 region is CATSDVGGDTQYF. Here the CDR3 DNA reads TGTGCCACCAGTGACGTGGGGGGAGATACGCAGTATTTT.

In this sample, this clonotype turned up many times. V gene TRBV20-1 combines with J gene TRBJ2-3; TRBD1 matches 10 bases. The germline CDR1 and CDR2 sequences are DFQATT and SNEGSKA (reference sequence). The V and J ends lost 4 bases and 4 bases, in that order; junction bases with no gene match: 11. This CDR3 comprises 16 residues. CDR3: CSAKRGGTGVSDTQYF. The CDR3 DNA sequence: TGCAGTGCTAAAAGGGGTGGGACAGGGGTGTCAGATACGCAGTATTTT.

This clonotype occurred many times. The rearrangement links TRBV6-6 to TRBJ2-5; 7 bases line up with TRBD1. After removal of 5 bases from V and 0 bases from J, the junction contained 6 bases not matched to a gene. The CDR3 contains 15 residues. CDR1 is MNHNY and CDR2 is SVGAGI in the germline V gene (reference sequence). CDR3 protein: CASSTPGQYQETQYF. The DNA of the CDR3 is TGTGCCAGCAGTACACCGGGACAGTACCAAGAGACCCAGTACTTC.

This clonotype was detected ten times or more. V is TRBV10-2 and J is TRBJ1-1, with D perhaps TRBD1 (6 bases). CDR1 WSHSY and CDR2 SAAADI come from the germline V gene. The V gene lost 4 bases and the J gene lost 5 bases, with 11 bases spanning the gap. The CDR3 covers 13 residues. CDR3 sequence (DNA): TGCGCCAGCAGTGGGGAGGGGGGGACTGAAGCTTTCTTT. Translation: CASSGEGGTEAFF.

This clonotype has a count of ten or more. The chain recombines TRBV20-1 with TRBJ1-2, with D unresolved. The V gene's germline CDR1 is DFQATT and CDR2 SNEGSKA (reference sequence). There are 12 residues in the CDR3. Trimming shortened V by 3 bases and J by 8 bases, and 13 bases separated the two germline ends. The CDR3, as DNA: TGCAGTGCTAGTCTGCCGGGCCGGGGCTACACCTTC. It specifies CSASLPGRGYTF.

This clonotype was observed at least ten times. The J gene is TRBJ2-3, the V gene TRBV7-6; 12 nucleotides align to TRBD2. The CDR3 sequence is 15 residues long. Germline lookup yields CDR1 SGHVS and CDR2 FNYEAQ. The junction had 4 bases not matched to a gene; V was cut back by 5 bases and J by 4 bases. The CDR3 DNA reads TGTGCCAGCAGCCGGACTAGCGGGGTCTCAGATACGCAGTATTTT. Encoded protein: CASSRTSGVSDTQYF.

This clonotype was seen repeatedly, ten times or more. The V gene is TRBV29-1, the J gene TRBJ2-7; 8 nucleotides agree with TRBD1. Germline V lookup: CDR1 SQVTM, CDR2 ANQGSEA. The CDR3 has 14 residues. J was trimmed by 7 bases and V by 4 bases; bases with no gene match: 12. CDR3 amino acids: CSVGRDRTTGEQYF. The CDR3 nucleotides read TGCAGCGTTGGCCGGGACAGGACCACAGGGGAGCAGTACTTC.

This clonotype has ten or more counts. The gene calls are TRBV11-2 and TRBJ2-1; 10 bases fit TRBD2. In germline, CDR1 is SGHAT, CDR2 FQNNGV. The CDR3 contains 15 residues. V shed 4 bases, J shed 4 bases, and the junction held 4 bases outside the gene matches. The CDR3: CASSSGLADYNEQFF. The DNA of the CDR3 is TGTGCCAGCAGCTCTGGACTAGCGGATTACAATGAGCAGTTCTTC. Full variable domain (missing parts from reference TRBV11-2 and TRBJ2-1): EAGVAQSPRYKIIEKRQSVAFWCNPISGHATLYWYQQILGQGPKLLIQFQNNGVVDDSQLPKDRFSAERLKGVDSTLKIQPAKLEDSAVYLCASSSGLADYNEQFFGPGTRLTVL.

This clonotype was recorded at least ten times. The CDR3 bases are TGTGCCAGCTCAAAACCGGGCCTTATCACCGGGGAGCTGTTTTTT. Translated, it gives CASSKPGLITGELFF. The V and J genes are TRBV18 and TRBJ2-2, with D hard to call. CDR3 length: 15 amino acids. Trimming cost V 5 bases and J 4 bases, with 14 bases left between them. Germline loops: CDR1 KGHSH, CDR2 LQKENI.

This clonotype appeared many times. The chain has TRBV20-1 and TRBJ1-1; no clear D. Germline values: CDR1 DFQATT, CDR2 SNEGSKA (reference sequence). The CDR3 runs 14 residues. V lost 0 bases and J lost 1, with 9 bases in between. As DNA, the CDR3 is TGCAGTGCTAGAGATCCAAGGAGGAACACTGAAGCTTTCTTT. Residues: CSARDPRRNTEAFF.

The sample holds many counts of this clonotype. V and J are TRBV20-1 and TRBJ2-2; 7 bases are shared with TRBD1. The germline V gene has CDR1 DFQATT and CDR2 SNEGSKA (reference sequence). CDR3 length: 18 amino acids. The V gene end was trimmed by 1 base and the J gene end by 0 bases; junction bases not matched to a gene: 11. The CDR3 reads CSARVRGHITSNTGELFF. The CDR3 coding sequence is TGCAGTGCTAGAGTTAGGGGGCATATCACATCGAACACCGGGGAGCTGTTTTTT.

The sample holds many counts of this clonotype. The rearrangement links TRBV20-1 to TRBJ2-2, with D perhaps matching TRBD1 or TRBD2 (5 bases each). This CDR3 has 16 amino acids. Germline V lookup: CDR1 DFQATT, CDR2 SNEGSKA (reference sequence). Trimming removed 6 bases from V and 2 bases from J, with 19 bases in between. The CDR3 DNA follows: TGCAGTGCCGAAAAACCGGGACCGGCTAACACCGGGGAGCTGTTTTTT. Translating gives CSAEKPGPANTGELFF.

This clonotype was counted many times. This chain links TRBV3-1 with TRBJ1-2; 10 bases align to TRBD1. V shed 3 bases and J 2 bases; nucleotides not matched to a gene: 3. The germline gives CDR1 LGHDT, CDR2 YNNKEL (reference sequence). The CDR3 is 15 amino acids. The CDR3 loop is CASSHRGQGNYGYTF. DNA of the CDR3: TGTGCCAGCAGCCATAGGGGACAGGGGAACTATGGCTACACCTTC.

This clonotype has a count of ten or more. This chain uses TRBV11-2 with TRBJ1-2; weak D call: TRBD1 (6 bases). Germline CDR1 reads SGHAT; CDR2 reads FQNNGV. Trimming removed 4 bases at V and 7 bases at J, with 10 bases between. CDR3 length equals 12 residues. CDR3 nucleotides: TGTGCCAGCAGCTCCTCAGGGGCTGGCTACACCTTC. Its protein product is CASSSSGAGYTF.